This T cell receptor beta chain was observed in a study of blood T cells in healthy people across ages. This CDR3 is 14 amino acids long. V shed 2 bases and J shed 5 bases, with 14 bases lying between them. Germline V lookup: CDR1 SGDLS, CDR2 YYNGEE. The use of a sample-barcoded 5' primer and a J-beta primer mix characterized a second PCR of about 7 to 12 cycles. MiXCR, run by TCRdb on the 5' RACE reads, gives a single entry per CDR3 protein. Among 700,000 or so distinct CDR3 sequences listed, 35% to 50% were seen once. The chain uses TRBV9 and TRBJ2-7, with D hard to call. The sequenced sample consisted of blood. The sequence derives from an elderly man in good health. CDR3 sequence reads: CASSVTGSIDEQYF. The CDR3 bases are TGTGCCAGCAGCGTGACCGGCAGTATAGACGAGCAGTACTTC. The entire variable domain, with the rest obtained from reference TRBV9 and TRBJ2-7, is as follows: DSGVTQTPKHLITATGQRVTLRCSPRSGDLSVYWYQQSLDQGLQFLIQYYNGEERAKGNILERFSAQQFPDLHSELNLSSLELGDSALYFCASSVTGSIDEQYFGPGTRLTVT.